This T cell receptor beta chain was captured by sequencing in a study of patients and donors after allogeneic stem cell transplantation. Trimming pared 3 bases from V and 4 bases from J, leaving 18 bases between. The CDR3 extends over 16 amino acids. TCRdb re-derived calls from the RT-PCR reads in MiXCR, one entry per CDR3 protein. The sample has 70,000 to 85,000 distinct CDR3 sequences, approximately 26% seen once; the top ten hold less than 30%. This clonotype was seen a handful of times. The source of this sequence is a human donor who was either an allogeneic HSCT recipient or a stem cell or donor lymphocyte infusion donor (not recorded which). It is not recorded whose cells these are; they may come from a transplant donor. The sequenced sample was blood, either unsorted or a sorted T cell fraction (not recorded which). The gene calls are TRBV12-3 or TRBV12-4 and TRBJ1-2, with D maybe TRBD1 (5 bases). In nucleotides, the CDR3 is TGTGCCAGCAGTTTCAGCGGGGCGATCCAAAGCTATGGCTACACCTTC. Protein sequence: CASSFSGAIQSYGYTF.